This entry lists 30 T cell receptor beta chains sequenced from one sample in a study of blood T cell repertoires in COVID-19. The table came from immunoSEQ multiplex PCR; TCRdb's copy has only in-frame clones and leaves some out. The repertoire consists of 90,000 to 120,000 clones, with approximately 81% occurring once and the leading ten covering roughly 4.6%. Specimen: peripheral blood. These receptors were obtained from a human donor in a cohort sampled during active COVID-19.

This rearrangement joins TRBV28 to TRBJ1-2, with D hard to call. The CDR3 length is 13 residues. V was trimmed by 6 bases and J by 0 bases, leaving 8 bases between them. The germline CDR1 and CDR2 sequences are MDHEN and SYDVKM. CDR3 sequence (DNA): TGTGCCAGCAGGATCGCGTCTAACTATGGCTACACCTTC. Amino acids: CASRIASNYGYTF.

The chain has TRBV24-1 and TRBJ2-7; a possible D gene is TRBD1 (6 bases). CDR1 and CDR2 (germline): KGHDR, SFDVKD. V was cut by 3 bases and J by 5 bases, with 16 bases left in between. The CDR3 spans 15 residues. DNA for the CDR3: TGTGCCACCAGTGATCCGACAGGACTTTCAAACGAGCAGTACTTC. Translation gives CATSDPTGLSNEQYF.

The chain employs TRBV2 and TRBJ2-4; TRBD1 agrees at 9 bases. The CDR3 has 13 residues. The V segment lost 3 bases and the J segment 9 bases; nucleotides outside the gene matches: 3. Germline loops: CDR1 SNHLY, CDR2 FYNNEI. The chain's CDR3 is CASSETGGTIQYF. The CDR3 DNA reads TGTGCCAGCAGTGAGACAGGGGGGACCATTCAGTACTTC.

The chain employs TRBV5-1 and TRBJ2-1; 8 bases are a match to TRBD2. This CDR3 is 18 amino acids long. Germline CDR1 SGHRS, CDR2 YFSETQ. V lost 3 bases, J lost 3 bases, and 14 bases stayed unmatched. The CDR3 coding sequence is TGCGCCAGCAGCTCAAACTATCCCGGGACTAGAGTCTACAATGAGCAGTTCTTC. Its translation: CASSSNYPGTRVYNEQFF.

The CDR3 region is CASSENRAATNYGYTF. The CDR3 DNA reads TGTGCCAGCAGTGAAAACAGGGCCGCTACTAACTATGGCTACACCTTC. The chain joins TRBV2 to TRBJ1-2, with a tentative D call TRBD1 (6 bases). This CDR3 is built from 16 residues. From germline, CDR1 is SNHLY and CDR2 FYNNEI. Trimming took off 2 bases at V and 0 bases at J, with 13 bases between the two ends.

The rearrangement joins TRBV9 to TRBJ1-1; 7 nucleotides match TRBD1. CDR1 and CDR2 (germline): SGDLS, YYNGEE. This CDR3 has 14 amino acids. With 4 bases clipped from V and 4 bases from J, the junction kept 7 bases outside the gene matches. In DNA form, the CDR3 reads TGTGCCAGCAGCCCCCGACAGGGCAGCACTGAAGCTTTCTTT. It specifies CASSPRQGSTEAFF.

For the CDR3, the DNA is TGTGCCAGTAGATCAAGACCGGGACTAGCGGGAGGGCCCCCGTTCTTC. Encoded protein: CASRSRPGLAGGPPFF. The J gene is TRBJ2-1, the V gene TRBV19; 16 positions match TRBD2. V trimming: 6 bases; J trimming: 15 bases; junction bases outside the gene matches: 14. Germline assignment: CDR1 LNHDA and CDR2 SQIVND (reference sequence). The CDR3 length is 16 residues.

This chain links TRBV5-1 with TRBJ2-3; TRBD1 aligns across 7 bases. Germline-derived CDR1 and CDR2 are SGHRS and YFSETQ. V lost 0 bases and J lost 0; bases outside the gene matches: 1. The CDR3 contains 15 residues. The CDR3 protein is CASSLAGGSTDTQYF. The CDR3 DNA sequence: TGCGCCAGCAGCTTGGCAGGGGGAAGCACAGATACGCAGTATTTT. The full variable domain, with the rest looked up from reference TRBV5-1 and TRBJ2-3, is KAGVTQTPRYLIKTRGQQVTLSCSPISGHRSVSWYQQTPGQGLQFLFEYFSETQRNKGNFPGRFSGRQFSNSRSEMNVSTLELGDSALYLCASSLAGGSTDTQYFGPGTRLTVL.

J is TRBJ1-2 and V is TRBV6-5; 8 nucleotides agree with TRBD1. This CDR3 has 14 amino acids. CDR1 and CDR2 from the germline V gene are MNHEY and SVGAGI. V gave up 3 bases and J gave up 5 bases; unmatched junction bases: 5. CDR3 sequence reads: CASSYGGQGYGYTF. CDR3 bases: TGTGCCAGCAGTTATGGCGGACAGGGTTATGGCTACACCTTC.

The chain links TRBV24-1 to TRBJ1-1; 10 bases line up with TRBD1. V shed 2 bases and J 7 bases; nucleotides not matched to a gene: 0. The germline gives CDR1 KGHDR, CDR2 SFDVKD. There are 13 residues in the CDR3. As DNA, the CDR3 is TGTGCCACCAGTGATTGGACAGGGGGTGAAGCTTTCTTT. It translates to CATSDWTGGEAFF.

The CDR3 spells CASRLAGLNEQFF. The CDR3 bases are TGCGCCAGCCGATTAGCGGGTCTAAATGAGCAGTTCTTC. The J gene is TRBJ2-1, the V gene TRBV10-2; 7 bases align to TRBD2. Unmatched junction bases numbered 8, after V lost 8 bases and J lost 7 bases. This CDR3 is built from 13 residues. CDR1 is WSHSY and CDR2 is SAAADI in the germline V gene.

This sequence joins TRBV7-8 and TRBJ1-1; D might be TRBD1 (5 bases). V lost 0 bases, J lost 5 bases, and 22 bases lay in between. Looked up from germline, CDR1 is SGHVS and CDR2 is FQNEAQ. The CDR3 runs to 18 residues. The CDR3 loop is CASSLAVMQGIVRTEAFF. Here the CDR3 DNA reads TGTGCCAGCAGCTTAGCGGTGATGCAGGGAATAGTGCGAACTGAAGCTTTCTTT. Complete variable domain (other parts from reference TRBV7-8 and TRBJ1-1): GAGVSQSPRYKVAKRGQDVALRCDPISGHVSLFWYQQALGQGPEFLTYFQNEAQLDKSGLPSDRFFAERPEGSVSTLKIQRTQQEDSAVYLCASSLAVMQGIVRTEAFFGQGTRLTVV.

The rearrangement uses TRBV30 and TRBJ2-1; a weak D match, TRBD2 (6 bases). Germline V gene sequence: CDR1 GTSNPN, CDR2 SVGIG (reference sequence). This CDR3 region has 12 residues. Trimming removed 0 bases at V and 12 bases at J, with 12 bases between. For the CDR3, the DNA is TGTGCCTGGAGTGTACGGGGGAGCAGGCAGTTCTTC. Protein sequence: CAWSVRGSRQFF.

The chain has TRBV3-1 (or the pseudogene TRBV3-2) and TRBJ2-1; 10 nucleotides match TRBD1. Germline loops: CDR1 LGHDT, CDR2 YNNKEL (reference sequence). V gave up 1 base and J gave up 8 bases; unmatched junction bases: 8. The CDR3 runs 16 residues. Written as DNA, the CDR3 is TGTGCCAGCAGCCAAGTGGGAGGAGGGACAGGGGATGAGCAGTTCTTC. Protein sequence: CASSQVGGGTGDEQFF.

J is TRBJ1-1 and V is TRBV12-3 or TRBV12-4, with D tentatively TRBD1 (5 bases). Between the trimmed V and J ends, which lost 3 bases and 5 bases, there was a span of 7 bases. The length of the CDR3 is 12 residues. Written as DNA, the CDR3 is TGTGCCAGCAGTTTCGGGGGGACTGAAGCTTTCTTT. Translation gives CASSFGGTEAFF.

The J gene is TRBJ1-1, the V gene TRBV7-2, with 8 bases fitting TRBD1. The junction had 9 bases not matched to a gene; V was cut back by 5 bases and J by 1 base. Germline V gene lookup returns CDR1 SGHTA and CDR2 FQGNSA. This CDR3 has 16 residues. The CDR3 region has the DNA TGTGCCAGCAGCCACGGGACAGGCGTGGCGAACACTGAAGCTTTCTTT. This translates into CASSHGTGVANTEAFF.

The chain recombines TRBV27 with TRBJ2-7, with 8 bases identical to TRBD1. V dropped 6 bases and J dropped 0; count of bases not matched to a gene: 4. The CDR3 runs 14 residues. Germline lookup yields CDR1 MNHEY and CDR2 SMNVEV (reference sequence). Here the CDR3 DNA reads TGTGCCAGCAGGAGGACAGGGAACTCCTACGAGCAGTACTTC. Protein: CASRRTGNSYEQYF.

The chain joins TRBV14 to TRBJ1-2; D not certain. The CDR3 totals 13 residues. The ends were cut back, 1 base at V and 2 bases at J, with 5 bases in the middle. Looked up from germline, CDR1 is SGHDN and CDR2 is FVKESK. The DNA of the CDR3 is TGTGCCAGCAGCCAAGTAACAAACTATGGCTACACCTTC. It encodes CASSQVTNYGYTF.

The chain employs TRBV6-6 and TRBJ1-4; 10 bases are shared with TRBD1. From germline, CDR1 is MNHNY and CDR2 SVGAGI (reference sequence). The CDR3 length is 14 residues. V lost 6 bases to trimming and J lost 7 bases; unmatched junction nucleotides: 5. This CDR3 reads CASSRGQGIEKLFF. The CDR3 nucleotides are TGTGCCAGCAGCAGGGGACAGGGGATTGAAAAACTGTTTTTT.

The chain joins TRBV28 to TRBJ2-3; 13 nucleotides line up with TRBD2. V lost 4 bases, J lost 0 bases, and 7 bases stayed unmatched. The CDR3 loop spans 18 amino acids. Per the germline V gene, CDR1 is MDHEN and CDR2 is SYDVKM. CDR3 sequence reads: CASSSHGTSGISTDTQYF. DNA for the CDR3: TGTGCCAGCAGTTCCCACGGGACTAGCGGGATAAGCACAGATACGCAGTATTTT.

In its sample, this clone was seen once. The chain combines TRBV7-3 with TRBJ2-2; perhaps TRBD2 as D (6 bases). Trimming took off 2 bases at V and 0 bases at J, with 10 bases between the two ends. Germline V CDR1 and CDR2: SGHTA, FQGTGA. There are 16 residues in the CDR3. The CDR3: CASSLAGPSNTGELFF. As DNA, the CDR3 is TGTGCCAGCAGCTTAGCGGGGCCCTCGAACACCGGGGAGCTGTTTTTT.

The V gene is TRBV4-3, the J gene TRBJ2-3, with 11 bases identical to TRBD1. The CDR3 covers 16 residues. V gave up 0 bases and J gave up 10 bases; unmatched junction bases: 9. Germline V CDR1 and CDR2: LGHNA, YSLEER. CDR3 bases: TGCGCCAGCAGCCAAGATAGGGGGACAGGGGGTTTAGCGCAGTATTTT. Translation: CASSQDRGTGGLAQYF.

The chain combines TRBV9 with TRBJ2-1, with 7 nucleotides matching TRBD2. The CDR3 spans 15 residues. CDR1 SGDLS and CDR2 YYNGEE come from the germline V gene. The trim removed 1 base at V and 2 bases at J, leaving 3 bases unmatched. The CDR3 region has the DNA TGTGCCAGCAGCGTATCTAGCGGAGCCTACAATGAGCAGTTCTTC. Translating gives CASSVSSGAYNEQFF.

This clone came up a few times. This chain joins TRBV5-1 and TRBJ2-2; 14 bases align to TRBD2. The CDR3 has 17 residues. Germline lookup yields CDR1 SGHRS and CDR2 YFSETQ. The V and J ends lost 4 bases and 6 bases, in that order; junction bases with no gene match: 8. The DNA for the CDR3 is TGCGCCAGCAGCCAAGGGACTAGCGGGAGCGCGGCCGGGGAGCTGTTTTTT. Protein sequence: CASSQGTSGSAAGELFF.

This sequence joins TRBV30 and TRBJ2-1; TRBD2 agrees at 8 bases. V gave up 3 bases and J gave up 10 bases; unmatched junction bases: 20. The CDR3 has 17 amino acids. In germline, CDR1 is GTSNPN, CDR2 SVGIG (reference sequence). The CDR3 DNA sequence: TGTGCCTGGAGAGGCGGGTCAAGCGGGGGACCTTTAACGGAGCAGTTCTTC. It specifies CAWRGGSSGGPLTEQFF.

CDR3 bases: TGTGCCAGTAGGATATCTTCTGGAAACACCATATATTTT. Translated, it gives CASRISSGNTIYF. The gene calls are TRBV19 and TRBJ1-3, with no clear D. The germline V gene has CDR1 LNHDA and CDR2 SQIVND (reference sequence). The CDR3 is made up of 13 amino acids. The V end was cut by 6 bases, the J end by 1 base, with 7 bases between.

The chain has TRBV14 and TRBJ2-3, with D hard to call. Germline CDR1 SGHDN, CDR2 FVKESK. The CDR3 runs 13 residues. Between the trimmed V and J ends, which lost 4 bases and 5 bases, there was a span of 10 bases. The CDR3 sequence: CASSLQVGDTQYF. CDR3 bases: TGTGCCAGCAGCCTTCAGGTGGGAGATACGCAGTATTTT.

The rearrangement uses TRBV4-3 and TRBJ2-2; 7 positions agree with TRBD2. Trimming took 1 base from V and 5 from J; bases not matched to a gene: 4. The germline CDR1 and CDR2 sequences are LGHNA and YSLEER. The CDR3 runs 15 residues. The CDR3 coding sequence is TGCGCCAGCAGCCAAGGCCTAGCGGTTACCGGGGAGCTGTTTTTT. Encoded protein: CASSQGLAVTGELFF.

The chain uses TRBV30 and TRBJ2-3; D ambiguous. V lost 1 base, J lost 2 bases, and 7 bases lay in between. The CDR3 is 13 amino acids. In germline, CDR1 is GTSNPN, CDR2 SVGIG (reference sequence). The CDR3 coding sequence is TGTGCCTGGAGTGGGGCCCTCACAGATACGCAGTATTTT. Amino acid sequence: CAWSGALTDTQYF.

The chain uses TRBV28 and TRBJ1-5; 9 positions match TRBD1. The CDR3 contains 14 residues. Germline CDR1 MDHEN, CDR2 SYDVKM. V dropped 4 bases and J dropped 8; count of bases not matched to a gene: 6. The CDR3, as DNA: TGTGCCAGCAGTTCCACAGGGGGCGCGGAGCCCCAGCATTTT. Translating it yields CASSSTGGAEPQHF. The full variable domain, in which reference TRBV28 and TRBJ1-5 provide the parts outside the CDR3, is DVKVTQSSRYLVKRTGEKVFLECVQDMDHENMFWYRQDPGLGLRLIYFSYDVKMKEKGDIPEGYSVSREKKERFSLILESASTNQTSMYLCASSSTGGAEPQHFGDGTRLSIL.